This TCR beta chain was sequenced in a study of blood T cell repertoires in COVID-19. Study-wide context: Both acute and convalescent COVID-19 samples were obtained from the United States, Italy and Spain. T cells, B-cell-depleted T cells, or PBMCs provided the cDNA or gDNA that served as material.

V shed 1 base, J shed 4 bases, and the junction held 3 bases outside the gene matches. Germline V gene lookup returns CDR1 LNHDA and CDR2 SQIVND (reference sequence). The CDR3 has 15 amino acids. In the authors' methods: It was from reference gene primer amplification that nucleated cell counts were estimated. Some clones are missing from TCRdb's copy, which holds only in-frame ones; the method was immunoSEQ multiplex PCR. The V and J calls and clone size come from that table; D and trimming were worked out from the DNA. The sample yields 150,000 to 200,000 clones, 70% to 85% seen once. The chain links TRBV19 to TRBJ2-1, with 8 bases lining up with TRBD2. The sample consisted of peripheral blood. The receptor's source is a man aged 55 to 70 who had recovered from COVID-19. The CDR3, as DNA: TGTGCCAGTAGTATAGCGGGGGGGTCATACAATGAGCAGTTCTTC. Its translation: CASSIAGGSYNEQFF.